These 18 T cell receptor beta chains share one sample of origin, sequenced in a study of blood T cell repertoires in COVID-19. Only in-frame clones appear in the TCRdb table, and some are missing; sequencing was by immunoSEQ multiplex PCR. The sample contains around 200,000 clones, about nine tenths of which appear only once. Sequenced sample: peripheral blood. The receptor source for this set is a young man with active or convalescent COVID-19.

The chain combines TRBV5-1 with TRBJ2-5; 12 nucleotides align to TRBD2. Germline CDR1 reads SGHRS; CDR2 reads YFSETQ. There are 16 residues in the CDR3. J lost 5 bases, V lost 0 bases, and 5 bases had no gene match. CDR3 sequence reads: CASSLALAGGPETQYF. CDR3 nucleotide sequence: TGCGCCAGCAGCTTGGCTCTAGCGGGAGGGCCGGAGACCCAGTACTTC.

The chain employs TRBV4-1 and TRBJ2-7, with TRBD1 matching over 7 bases. This CDR3 contains 16 residues. J was trimmed by 4 bases and V by 4 bases; bases with no gene match: 13. Germline V gene sequence: CDR1 MGHRA, CDR2 YSYEKL. CDR3 loop: CASSPPPGQKEYEQYF. CDR3 sequence (DNA): TGCGCCAGCAGCCCGCCCCCGGGACAGAAAGAATACGAGCAGTACTTC.

The chain has TRBV24-1 and TRBJ2-2, with TRBD1 identical over 7 bases. This CDR3 is 13 amino acids long. V gave up 10 bases and J gave up 3 bases; unmatched junction bases: 4. Germline values: CDR1 KGHDR, CDR2 SFDVKD. The CDR3 reads CATTGTDTGELFF. CDR3 nucleotides: TGTGCCACAACCGGGACAGACACCGGGGAGCTGTTTTTT.

This clone turned up a few times. The chain has TRBV5-5 and TRBJ2-7; 7 positions match TRBD2. CDR1 is SGHKS, CDR2 YYEKEE, per germline (reference sequence). The CDR3 is 14 amino acids. The trim removed 0 bases at V and 4 bases at J, leaving 4 bases unmatched. The CDR3 DNA sequence: TGTGCCAGCAGCTTGGTACTAGCGACATACGAGCAGTACTTC. This sequence encodes CASSLVLATYEQYF.

The chain joins TRBV7-3 to TRBJ2-6; TRBD2 aligns across 8 bases. The trim removed 4 bases at V and 0 bases at J, leaving 8 bases unmatched. Germline CDR1 is SGHTA and CDR2 is FQGTGA. The CDR3 length is 18 residues. The CDR3 protein is CASSSRGGYPSGANVLTF. DNA of the CDR3: TGTGCCAGCAGCTCCCGGGGGGGATACCCCTCTGGGGCCAACGTCCTGACTTTC.

Concerning this clone itself: At one end, the junction sequence differs from germline, possibly due to a read error. The gene calls are TRBV7-9 and TRBJ2-7, with 9 positions matching TRBD1. The CDR3 loop spans 13 amino acids. The germline gives CDR1 SEHNR, CDR2 FQNEAQ (reference sequence). The CDR3 DNA is TGTGCCAGCAGCCTCGTGGATGGGGACAGGGCGGTCTTC. Protein: CASSLVDGDRAVF.

The table lists this clone with a count of one. The gene calls are TRBV19 and TRBJ2-2; D unresolved. Deletions cut 6 bases from V and 1 base from J, with 12 bases between. The CDR3 loop spans 15 amino acids. Germline V gene lookup returns CDR1 LNHDA and CDR2 SQIVND (reference sequence). The CDR3 loop is CASRFSGGNTGELFF. In DNA, the CDR3 is TGTGCCAGTAGGTTTTCCGGCGGGAACACCGGGGAGCTGTTTTTT.

This clone was found a few times. The chain joins TRBV15 to TRBJ1-1; D is ambiguous. The CDR3 contains 13 residues. V was clipped by 0 bases and J by 13 bases, with 15 bases between them. Germline V gene data show CDR1 as LNHNV and CDR2 as YYDKDF (reference sequence). In DNA, the CDR3 is TGTGCCACCAGCAGAGATGGCACTAGAGGTGATTTCTTT. This encodes CATSRDGTRGDFF.

For this clone: Its ends do not fully match the called genes, so a read error is possible. V usage is TRBV6-1 and J usage is TRBJ2-7, with TRBD1 matching 10 bases. CDR1 MNHNS and CDR2 SASEGT come from the germline V gene. This CDR3 spans 14 amino acids. CDR3 region: CASCETGGFGEQYF. As DNA, the CDR3 is TGTGCCAGCTGTGAGACAGGGGGCTTCGGCGAGCAGTACTTC.

The V and J genes are TRBV5-6 and TRBJ2-3; 7 positions match TRBD1. In germline, CDR1 is SGHDT, CDR2 YYEEEE. With 4 bases clipped from V and 0 bases from J, the junction kept 5 bases outside the gene matches. CDR3 length: 15 residues. Written as DNA, the CDR3 is TGTGCCAGCAGCCCGGGACAGACTAGCACAGATACGCAGTATTTT. Its protein product is CASSPGQTSTDTQYF.

The chain couples TRBV19 to TRBJ1-5; 8 bases map to TRBD1. V shed 5 bases and J 4 bases; nucleotides not matched to a gene: 4. The germline V gene encodes CDR1 LNHDA and CDR2 SQIVND (reference sequence). This CDR3 region has 14 residues. CDR3 DNA: TGTGCCAGTAGTTGGACAGGGCCAAATCAGCCCCAGCATTTT. Translation: CASSWTGPNQPQHF.

The CDR3 protein is CASTTSSPDTDTQYF. The CDR3 DNA reads as TGCGCCAGTACCACTAGCTCTCCGGACACAGATACGCAGTATTTT. The rearrangement links TRBV5-1 to TRBJ2-3; possibly TRBD2 for D (6 bases). Trimming pared 8 bases from V and 2 bases from J, leaving 18 bases between. The length of the CDR3 is 15 residues. The V gene's germline CDR1 is SGHRS and CDR2 YFSETQ.

The V gene is TRBV29-1, the J gene TRBJ2-1; D remains unclear. V lost 3 bases and J 7 bases, leaving 10 bases between the germline ends. CDR3 size: 12 residues. Germline CDR1 and CDR2: SQVTM and ANQGSEA. CDR3 sequence (DNA): TGCAGCGTTGATCTGGTAGCTAATGAGCAGTTCTTC. Protein: CSVDLVANEQFF.

The rearrangement joins TRBV3-1 (or the pseudogene TRBV3-2) to TRBJ1-2, with 8 nucleotides matching TRBD1. Germline CDR1 LGHDT, CDR2 YNNKEL (reference sequence). Losses at the gene ends were 1 base for V and 8 bases for J; bases not matched to a gene: 6. CDR3 length: 14 amino acids. The CDR3 here is CASSQGDRSGGYTF. The CDR3 nucleotides read TGTGCCAGCAGCCAAGGGGACAGGTCGGGGGGCTACACCTTC.

This rearrangement joins TRBV18 to TRBJ2-1, with D tentatively TRBD2 (5 bases). Germline-derived CDR1 and CDR2 are KGHSH and LQKENI. The CDR3 totals 13 residues. Trimming shortened V by 6 bases and J by 5 bases, and 11 bases separated the two germline ends. In DNA form, the CDR3 reads TGTGCCAGCTCTAGGAGCGGTGACAATGAGCAGTTCTTC. Encoded protein: CASSRSGDNEQFF.

This sequence joins TRBV19 and TRBJ2-6, with 9 bases fitting TRBD1. This CDR3 has 17 residues. Looked up from germline, CDR1 is LNHDA and CDR2 is SQIVND (reference sequence). The V and J ends lost 5 bases and 3 bases, in that order; junction bases with no gene match: 8. CDR3 in amino acids: CASSANRGLGGANVLTF. Here the CDR3 DNA reads TGTGCCAGTAGTGCTAACAGGGGGCTGGGTGGGGCCAACGTCCTGACTTTC.

This chain joins TRBV15 and TRBJ1-6; D is possibly TRBD1 (5 bases). Germline values: CDR1 LNHNV, CDR2 YYDKDF (reference sequence). The CDR3 is 16 amino acids. Trimming cost V 0 bases and J 6 bases, with 12 bases left between them. CDR3 residues: CATSRDRGTGNSPLHF. The CDR3 coding sequence is TGTGCCACCAGCAGAGATCGAGGGACTGGTAATTCACCCCTCCACTTT.

V is TRBV6-2 or TRBV6-3 and J is TRBJ2-5, with 10 positions matching TRBD2. Germline V gene data show CDR1 as MNHEY and CDR2 as SVGEGT. The CDR3 covers 17 residues. V was pared by 0 bases and J by 5 bases, with 9 bases of the junction left unmatched. The CDR3 reads CASSYSAGAGGRETQYF. DNA for the CDR3: TGTGCCAGCAGTTACTCCGCCGGAGCGGGGGGGCGCGAGACCCAGTACTTC.